This T cell receptor beta chain is drawn from a study of shared clonotypes between healthy human individuals. This CDR3 spans 17 amino acids. Germline V gene data show CDR1 as SGHRS and CDR2 as YFSETQ. V lost 3 bases to trimming and J lost 5 bases, with 22 bases between them. For this clone: Its matching antigen is unknown.

The table came from immunoSEQ multiplex PCR; TCRdb's copy has only in-frame clones and leaves some out. The table shows about 2.4 million clones, with 93% occurring only once. Findings and caveats of the study: Only a few donors were included, so the genetic and exposure-history diversity represented was limited. The authors sampled blood alone, and tissue repertoires likely differ.

The source is a man between 18 and 35 years old in good health. Some clones in this sample may be carry-over from other donors' samples. Sample: naive CD4+ T cells from PBMCs. Subset here: CD45RA+ positively selected. The chain recombines TRBV5-1 with TRBJ2-3; maybe TRBD2 (6 bases). The DNA for the CDR3 is TGCGCCAGCAGCTGGAGGGGCGGTATCCCCCTAGGAGATACGCAGTATTTT. Translating gives CASSWRGGIPLGDTQYF.